Shown below are 26 T cell receptor beta chains from a single sample sequenced in a study of T-cell memory formation after mild COVID-19. TCRdb passed the 5' RACE reads through MiXCR, listing each CDR3 protein once. The sample yields 65,000 to 95,000 distinct CDR3 sequences, roughly 13% seen once. The specimen was PBMCs or a T cell subset sorted from them (not recorded which). The receptors here all came from a man aged 18 to 30 who had mild COVID-19 (a few samples of this study predate the infection). Cell type and time point are not known.

The sample holds a few counts of this clonotype. The chain recombines TRBV12-3 or TRBV12-4 with TRBJ2-1; 9 bases match TRBD1. The CDR3 length is 15 residues. The junction had 11 bases not matched to a gene; V was cut back by 6 bases and J by 8 bases. CDR3: CASSSPSRQGDEQFF. The CDR3, as DNA: TGTGCCAGCAGCTCCCCTTCCAGACAGGGGGATGAGCAGTTCTTC.

This clonotype was counted many times. The V call is TRBV24-1, the J call TRBJ2-2; 7 bases align to TRBD1. The CDR3 sequence is 15 residues long. Germline loops: CDR1 KGHDR, CDR2 SFDVKD. J lost 3 bases, V lost 0 bases, and 0 bases had no gene match. The CDR3 here is CATSDLDRDTGELFF. In DNA form, the CDR3 reads TGTGCCACCAGTGATTTGGACAGGGACACCGGGGAGCTGTTTTTT.

This clonotype was seen only a few times. The chain recombines TRBV7-6 with TRBJ2-1, with 11 bases fitting TRBD2. Germline assignment: CDR1 SGHVS and CDR2 FNYEAQ. Trimming at V came to 6 bases and at J to 5 bases, leaving 9 bases not matched to a gene. The CDR3 is made up of 16 amino acids. This chain's CDR3 is CASSRTSGGKHNEQFF. CDR3 coding DNA: TGTGCCAGCAGTCGCACTAGCGGGGGTAAACACAATGAGCAGTTCTTC.

The chain uses TRBV19 and TRBJ2-7; a possible D gene is TRBD1 (5 bases). The CDR3 is 14 amino acids. Germline loops: CDR1 LNHDA, CDR2 SQIVND (reference sequence). Trimming left V 5 bases short and J 2 bases short, with 13 bases between. CDR3 region: CASSFSTGPYEQYV. In nucleotides, the CDR3 is TGTGCCAGTAGTTTCTCAACAGGCCCCTACGAGCAGTACGTC.

This clonotype was seen more than once but under ten times. This rearrangement joins TRBV12-3 or TRBV12-4 to TRBJ2-1, with unresolved D. The CDR3 consists of 15 residues. Trimming took 5 bases from V and 3 from J, leaving 14 bases between them. CDR3 nucleotides: TGTGCCAGCAGTCCCCGAGGTGCTGACTACAATGAGCAGTTCTTC. This sequence encodes CASSPRGADYNEQFF.

The sample holds a few counts of this clonotype. The gene calls are TRBV7-9 and TRBJ2-4; a weak D match, TRBD2 (6 bases). The CDR3 has 16 amino acids. V lost 6 bases, J lost 0 bases, and 15 bases lay in between. CDR1 and CDR2 (germline): SEHNR, FQNEAQ (reference sequence). The CDR3 DNA sequence: TGTGCCAGCAGTCCGGGGACTTACTTAGCCAAAAACATTCAGTACTTC. Translated: CASSPGTYLAKNIQYF. Drawing the rest from reference TRBV7-9 and TRBJ2-4, the complete variable domain is DTGVSQNPRHKITKRGQNVTFRCDPISEHNRLYWYRQTLGQGPEFLTYFQNEAQLEKSRLLSDRFSAERPKGSFSTLEIQRTEQGDSAMYLCASSPGTYLAKNIQYFGAGTRLSVL.

This clonotype was observed a few times. The chain uses TRBV5-5 and TRBJ2-2; D not certain. CDR3 length equals 14 residues. V gave up 6 bases and J gave up 1 base, with 10 bases separating them. The germline V gene encodes CDR1 SGHKS and CDR2 YYEKEE (reference sequence). The CDR3 protein is CASTPWMNTGELFF. The CDR3 region has the DNA TGTGCCAGCACCCCGTGGATGAACACCGGGGAGCTGTTTTTT.

The gene calls are TRBV5-1 and TRBJ2-3; 9 bases are shared with TRBD1. This CDR3 is built from 16 residues. The germline CDR1 and CDR2 sequences are SGHRS and YFSETQ. The V gene end was trimmed by 3 bases and the J gene end by 3 bases; junction bases not matched to a gene: 8. The chain's CDR3 is CASSSPPGQGTDTQYF. The CDR3 bases are TGCGCCAGCAGCTCGCCCCCGGGACAGGGTACAGATACGCAGTATTTT.

This clonotype appeared many times. CDR3 coding DNA: TGTGCCAGCAGCCCCCCAGTTGGGCGGCAGGCCTCCTACGAGCAGTACTTC. Amino acid sequence: CASSPPVGRQASYEQYF. The V gene is TRBV7-8, the J gene TRBJ2-7; D unclear. The germline gives CDR1 SGHVS, CDR2 FQNEAQ. V gave up 5 bases and J gave up 0 bases, with 20 bases separating them. The CDR3 is 17 residues long.

The chain combines TRBV12-3 or TRBV12-4 with TRBJ2-1, with 8 bases fitting TRBD1. CDR3 length: 12 amino acids. The trim removed 5 bases at V and 8 bases at J, leaving 2 bases unmatched. As DNA, the CDR3 is TGTGCCAGCAGTCCAGGGGGCCATGAGCAGTTCTTC. As protein: CASSPGGHEQFF.

The genes are TRBV7-9 and TRBJ2-7, with D perhaps TRBD2 (6 bases). Trimming left V 8 bases short and J 2 bases short, with 10 bases between. Germline-derived CDR1 and CDR2 are SEHNR and FQNEAQ (reference sequence). The CDR3 totals 12 residues. CDR3 in amino acids: CASARGPYEQYV. CDR3 bases: TGTGCCAGCGCGCGGGGACCCTACGAGCAGTACGTC.

The genes are TRBV7-6 and TRBJ1-6; TRBD1 aligns across 7 bases. The CDR3 consists of 14 residues. The ends lost 3 bases at V and 7 bases at J; junction bases unmatched: 3. The V gene's germline CDR1 is SGHVS and CDR2 FNYEAQ. CDR3 nucleotides: TGTGCCAGCAGCTTGGACAGGTGGAATTCACCCCTCCACTTT. Translating gives CASSLDRWNSPLHF.

This chain's CDR3 is CASSLTNRGGHTDTQYF. The CDR3 DNA follows: TGTGCCAGCAGCTTAACGAATCGCGGGGGGCACACAGATACGCAGTATTTT. The rearrangement uses TRBV7-3 and TRBJ2-3; 8 bases fit TRBD2. Germline lookup yields CDR1 SGHTA and CDR2 FQGTGA. V shed 0 bases, J shed 2 bases, and the junction held 7 bases outside the gene matches. CDR3 size: 17 residues.

The chain combines TRBV25-1 with TRBJ2-7, with D perhaps matching TRBD2 (5 bases). Germline lookup yields CDR1 MGHDK and CDR2 SYGVNS. The CDR3 has 15 amino acids. The V end was cut by 3 bases, the J end by 5 bases, with 17 bases between. The CDR3 region is CASSESRRYGDEQYF. The DNA for the CDR3 is TGTGCCAGCAGTGAGTCCCGCAGGTACGGGGACGAGCAGTACTTC.

This clonotype occurred a few times. The V call is TRBV19, the J call TRBJ1-2; D is ambiguous. The V end was cut by 7 bases, the J end by 8 bases, with 14 bases between. Germline CDR1 is LNHDA and CDR2 is SQIVND (reference sequence). The CDR3 is made up of 12 amino acids. CDR3 loop: CASKKGVEGYTF. In DNA, the CDR3 is TGTGCCAGTAAGAAGGGCGTGGAAGGCTACACCTTC.

The chain combines TRBV12-3 or TRBV12-4 with TRBJ2-3, with TRBD2 matching over 10 bases. The CDR3 covers 18 residues. V was clipped by 3 bases and J by 3 bases; unmatched bases: 12. CDR3 DNA sequence: TGTGCCAGCAGTTTTTCAGCGGGGGGGTTTATGAGAACAGATACGCAGTATTTT. Residues: CASSFSAGGFMRTDTQYF.

The chain joins TRBV4-3 to TRBJ2-3; D not resolved. Germline assignment: CDR1 LGHNA and CDR2 YSLEER. Trimming shortened V by 1 base and J by 6 bases, and 8 bases separated the two germline ends. There are 13 residues in the CDR3. The CDR3 nucleotides are TGCGCCAGCAGCCAAGCTGGAGCTGATACGCAGTATTTT. The encoded protein is CASSQAGADTQYF.

The chain carries TRBV27 and TRBJ2-3; 9 bases are a match to TRBD2. The CDR3 contains 14 residues. Germline CDR1 and CDR2: MNHEY and SMNVEV (reference sequence). The V segment lost 9 bases and the J segment 7 bases; nucleotides outside the gene matches: 11. In DNA, the CDR3 is TGTGCCAGTCACACTGCGGGGGGGGTTTATACGCAGTATTTT. Protein: CASHTAGGVYTQYF.

The V call is TRBV24-1, the J call TRBJ2-2; 11 positions match TRBD1. This CDR3 region has 16 residues. With V trimmed by 5 bases and J by 4 bases, 5 bases remained unmatched. Germline V gene sequence: CDR1 KGHDR, CDR2 SFDVKD. CDR3: CATSARDRGFTGELFF. For the CDR3, the DNA is TGTGCCACCAGTGCAAGGGACAGGGGGTTCACCGGGGAGCTGTTTTTT.

The rearrangement joins TRBV12-3 or TRBV12-4 to TRBJ1-2, with 8 bases aligning to TRBD1. The ends lost 6 bases at V and 9 bases at J; junction bases unmatched: 6. The CDR3 is 12 amino acids. In DNA, the CDR3 is TGTGCCAGCAGATCAGGACAGGGACGCTACACCTTC. This sequence encodes CASRSGQGRYTF.

The genes are TRBV6-2 or TRBV6-3 and TRBJ2-2, with unresolved D. The germline V and J ends were trimmed by 8 bases and 4 bases, with 5 bases remaining between them. CDR1 is MNHEY, CDR2 SVGEGT, per germline. The CDR3 contains 11 residues. CDR3 residues: CASRVTGELFF. CDR3 sequence (DNA): TGTGCCAGCCGGGTCACCGGGGAGCTGTTTTTT.

The CDR3 is CASSAGGGTYEQYF. The CDR3 DNA reads TGTGCCAGCAGCGCCGGCGGGGGAACCTACGAGCAGTACTTC. The chain carries TRBV9 and TRBJ2-7, with 7 bases lining up with TRBD2. V lost 3 bases and J lost 2; bases outside the gene matches: 5. CDR3 length: 14 amino acids. Germline values: CDR1 SGDLS, CDR2 YYNGEE.

This clonotype was counted a few times. The chain couples TRBV6-5 to TRBJ1-4; unclear D gene. The germline gives CDR1 MNHEY, CDR2 SVGAGI. This CDR3 has 14 residues. The germline V and J ends were trimmed by 0 bases and 3 bases, with 5 bases remaining between them. The CDR3 region is CASSYSMSNEKLFF. The CDR3 coding sequence is TGTGCCAGCAGTTACTCGATGTCTAATGAAAAACTGTTTTTT.

The DNA for the CDR3 is TGCGCCAGCAGCCAAGAGCGGCCTACAGAGACCCAGTACTTC. It specifies CASSQERPTETQYF. The rearrangement joins TRBV4-1 to TRBJ2-5; D gene unclear. Per the germline V gene, CDR1 is MGHRA and CDR2 is YSYEKL. There are 14 residues in the CDR3. Trimming left V 0 bases short and J 4 bases short, with 9 bases between.

This chain connects TRBV6-6 to TRBJ2-3, with D possibly being TRBD2 (5 bases). From germline, CDR1 is MNHNY and CDR2 SVGAGI (reference sequence). Trimming pared 0 bases from V and 0 bases from J, leaving 10 bases between. The length of the CDR3 is 16 residues. CDR3 DNA sequence: TGTGCCAGCAGTTACTCCGAGACTACCAGCACAGATACGCAGTATTTT. Encoded protein: CASSYSETTSTDTQYF.

The genes are TRBV7-9 and TRBJ2-3; 7 bases agree with TRBD1. Germline V gives CDR1 SEHNR, CDR2 FQNEAQ (reference sequence). The ends lost 1 base at V and 6 bases at J; junction bases unmatched: 4. CDR3 length: 14 amino acids. For the CDR3, the DNA is TGTGCCAGCAGCTTAGGACAGGGTTTCGATACGCAGTATTTT. This gives the protein CASSLGQGFDTQYF.